One sample yielded the 17 T cell receptor beta chains listed below, sequenced in a study of PD-L1 blockade in urothelial cancer. Described time point: peripheral blood 6 weeks after treatment start. Profiling relied on immunoSEQ multiplex PCR, and the TCRdb table lists in-frame clones only, not all of them. The sample includes 120,000 or so clones, about 84% of them seen just once. The sample consisted of PBMCs, taken around atezolizumab (anti-PD-L1) treatment. The receptors were gathered from a middle-aged man with urothelial cancer.

V gene TRBV15 combines with J gene TRBJ2-3; the match to TRBD2 covers 7 bases. The CDR3 runs 18 residues. Trimming cost V 1 base and J 4 bases; bases outside gene matches: 14. Germline assignment: CDR1 LNHNV and CDR2 YYDKDF (reference sequence). The CDR3 loop reads CATSRGLASGLSADTQYF. CDR3 nucleotides: TGTGCCACCAGCAGAGGTTTGGCTAGCGGCCTATCTGCAGATACGCAGTATTTT.

This chain connects TRBV29-1 to TRBJ1-1, with D tentatively TRBD1 (5 bases). V lost 6 bases to trimming and J lost 5 bases, with 10 bases between them. Germline V gives CDR1 SQVTM, CDR2 ANQGSEA. This CDR3 spans 11 amino acids. The CDR3 coding sequence is TGCAGCGTAGCAGGGTGGACTGAAGCTTTCTTT. This sequence encodes CSVAGWTEAFF.

The CDR3: CASSPLLAGGYGELFF. The CDR3 DNA follows: TGTGCCAGCAGCCCACTACTAGCGGGAGGTTACGGGGAGCTGTTTTTT. The chain links TRBV11-2 to TRBJ2-2; 12 nucleotides match TRBD2. With 5 bases clipped from V and 7 bases from J, the junction kept 8 bases outside the gene matches. Looked up from germline, CDR1 is SGHAT and CDR2 is FQNNGV. CDR3 length equals 16 residues.

The chain carries TRBV19 and TRBJ2-3; 7 bases align to TRBD2. Germline V gene lookup returns CDR1 LNHDA and CDR2 SQIVND (reference sequence). Trimming removed 7 bases from V and 3 bases from J; junction bases left unmatched: 7. The CDR3 length is 14 residues. CDR3 loop: CASTPGLDTDTQYF. CDR3 DNA sequence: TGTGCCAGTACCCCAGGACTAGATACAGATACGCAGTATTTT.

This chain links TRBV7-8 with TRBJ1-1; no definite D call. Germline CDR1 and CDR2: SGHVS and FQNEAQ. The ends were cut back, 2 bases at V and 0 bases at J, with 13 bases in the middle. The CDR3 contains 16 residues. CDR3 sequence (DNA): TGTGCCAGCAGCTTACGGGGTTTCGGGCTGAACACTGAAGCTTTCTTT. Translation gives CASSLRGFGLNTEAFF.

The rearrangement joins TRBV7-8 to TRBJ2-7, with TRBD1 matching over 7 bases. The ends lost 8 bases at V and 5 bases at J; junction bases unmatched: 12. The CDR3 is 14 amino acids. In germline, CDR1 is SGHVS, CDR2 FQNEAQ. The CDR3 sequence: CASCPTGRSHEQYF. In DNA, the CDR3 is TGTGCCAGCTGCCCGACAGGGCGGTCCCACGAGCAGTACTTC.

The chain employs TRBV11-2 and TRBJ2-1; tentatively, D is TRBD2 (7 bases). The germline V and J ends were trimmed by 0 bases and 8 bases, with 11 bases remaining between them. Per germline, CDR1 SGHAT and CDR2 FQNNGV. The length of the CDR3 is 14 residues. CDR3 coding DNA: TGTGCCAGCAGCTTAGATCGGGGGGCGCATGAGCAGTTCTTC. It yields the protein CASSLDRGAHEQFF.

Written as DNA, the CDR3 is TGTGCCAGCAGCCCTCGACAGGGCACAGATACGCAGTATTTT. This codes for CASSPRQGTDTQYF. This chain connects TRBV5-4 to TRBJ2-3; maybe TRBD1 (6 bases). V shed 4 bases and J shed 1 base, with 10 bases lying between them. The germline gives CDR1 SGHNT, CDR2 YYREEE (reference sequence). The CDR3 runs 14 residues.

The J gene is TRBJ2-7, the V gene TRBV10-3; 7 nucleotides line up with TRBD1. This CDR3 is built from 13 residues. The junction had 7 bases not matched to a gene; V was cut back by 1 base and J by 10 bases. The germline CDR1 and CDR2 sequences are ENHRY and SYGVKD. The CDR3 region is CAISEWGQQHQYF. The CDR3 DNA reads TGTGCCATCAGTGAGTGGGGACAGCAACACCAGTACTTC.

This clone occurred once. The V gene is TRBV28, the J gene TRBJ2-6; no reliable D call. Germline V lookup: CDR1 MDHEN, CDR2 SYDVKM. V was clipped by 3 bases and J by 3 bases, with 12 bases between them. The CDR3 contains 16 residues. The CDR3 loop is CASSFAPPSGANVLTF. The CDR3, as DNA: TGTGCCAGCAGTTTTGCCCCTCCGAGTGGGGCCAACGTCCTGACTTTC.

The V call is TRBV18, the J call TRBJ1-1, with 7 bases fitting TRBD1. The CDR3 runs 14 residues. Germline V gene sequence: CDR1 KGHSH, CDR2 LQKENI. V shed 6 bases and J 1 base; nucleotides not matched to a gene: 5. The CDR3 DNA follows: TGTGCCAGCTCCCGACAGGGCTCGAACACTGAAGCTTTCTTT. As protein: CASSRQGSNTEAFF.

The CDR3 DNA reads as TGTGCCAGCAGTTACTCCTCGACAGGGGACTATGGCTACACCTTC. It codes for CASSYSSTGDYGYTF. The J gene is TRBJ1-2, the V gene TRBV6-6; 8 nucleotides line up with TRBD1. The length of the CDR3 is 15 residues. Germline V gives CDR1 MNHNY, CDR2 SVGAGI (reference sequence). Trimming cost V 0 bases and J 3 bases; bases outside gene matches: 3.

The rearrangement links TRBV19 to TRBJ2-1; the D gene is possibly TRBD1 (6 bases). The CDR3 has 15 amino acids. CDR1 is LNHDA, CDR2 SQIVND, per germline (reference sequence). Trimming left V 6 bases short and J 2 bases short, with 14 bases between. CDR3 nucleotides: TGTGCCAGTAGCGCTACAGGGAGTACCTACAATGAGCAGTTCTTC. Protein sequence: CASSATGSTYNEQFF.

The V and J genes are TRBV19 and TRBJ2-5; no definite D call. Germline CDR1 reads LNHDA; CDR2 reads SQIVND (reference sequence). The V end lost 5 bases, the J end lost 1 base, and 8 bases lay between the germline ends. The CDR3 runs 13 residues. The CDR3 loop is CASSPVTQETQYF. CDR3 sequence (DNA): TGTGCCAGTAGTCCGGTAACCCAAGAGACCCAGTACTTC.

This chain links TRBV6-1 with TRBJ1-5; possible D gene TRBD1, 6 bases. The CDR3 consists of 16 residues. Trimming pared 1 base from V and 3 bases from J, leaving 13 bases between. Germline assignment: CDR1 MNHNS and CDR2 SASEGT. The CDR3 DNA reads as TGTGCCAGCAGTGAAGGCCGAACAGGGCTCAATCAGCCCCAGCATTTT. Translating gives CASSEGRTGLNQPQHF.

The genes are TRBV19 and TRBJ2-2, with TRBD1 matching 8 bases. From germline, CDR1 is LNHDA and CDR2 SQIVND (reference sequence). V dropped 4 bases and J dropped 0; count of bases not matched to a gene: 7. The CDR3 totals 17 residues. The chain's CDR3 is CASSRGPTGANTGELFF. For the CDR3, the DNA is TGTGCCAGTAGTAGAGGACCGACAGGGGCGAACACCGGGGAGCTGTTTTTT.

The rearrangement joins TRBV29-1 to TRBJ2-7; 8 nucleotides align to TRBD1. The V and J ends lost 4 bases and 2 bases, in that order; junction bases with no gene match: 4. The germline V gene has CDR1 SQVTM and CDR2 ANQGSEA. CDR3 length: 13 amino acids. CDR3 protein: CSVGGQGAYEQYF. CDR3 sequence (DNA): TGCAGCGTTGGTGGACAGGGCGCCTACGAGCAGTACTTC.